This TCR beta chain was captured in a study of blood T cell repertoires in COVID-19. Study-level background: The United States, Italy and Spain were the sources of the acute and convalescent COVID-19 samples. The cDNA or gDNA used as material had been derived from T cells, B-cell-depleted T cells, or PBMCs.

Authors' data handling: Counts of nucleated cells, estimated from reference gene primer amplification, were obtained. Clones were sequenced by immunoSEQ multiplex PCR, and TCRdb holds only the in-frame ones, with some missing. V and J calls and clone size come straight from that table; D and trimming were deduced from the DNA. The data show tens of thousands of clones, 90% to 95% seen once. From germline, CDR1 is MNHEY and CDR2 SVGAGI. V dropped 6 bases and J dropped 6; count of bases not matched to a gene: 4. The CDR3 extends over 12 amino acids. The sample holds one count of this clone. This sequence originates from a human donor with active COVID-19. The donor label of this sample is uncertain. The chain has TRBV6-5 and TRBJ2-7, with TRBD2 matching 8 bases. Sequenced sample: peripheral blood. DNA of the CDR3: TGTGCCAGCAGAAGCGGGAGCAGCGAGCAGTACTTC. As protein: CASRSGSSEQYF.